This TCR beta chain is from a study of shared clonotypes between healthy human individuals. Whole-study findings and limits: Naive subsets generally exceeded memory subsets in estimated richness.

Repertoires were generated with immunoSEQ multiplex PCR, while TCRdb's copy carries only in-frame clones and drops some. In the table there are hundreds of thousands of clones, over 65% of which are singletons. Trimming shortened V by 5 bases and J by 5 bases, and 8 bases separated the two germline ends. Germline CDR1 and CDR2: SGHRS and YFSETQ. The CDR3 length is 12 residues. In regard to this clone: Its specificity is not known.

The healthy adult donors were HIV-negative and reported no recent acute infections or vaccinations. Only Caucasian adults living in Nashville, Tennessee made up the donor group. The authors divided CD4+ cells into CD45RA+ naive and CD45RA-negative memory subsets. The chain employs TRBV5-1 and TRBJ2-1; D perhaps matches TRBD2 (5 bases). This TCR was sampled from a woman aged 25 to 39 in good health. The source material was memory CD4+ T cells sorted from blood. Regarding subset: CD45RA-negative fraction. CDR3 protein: CASRAAHNEQFF. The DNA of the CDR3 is TGCGCCAGCAGAGCGGCTCACAATGAGCAGTTCTTC.